A single sample gave rise to the 10 T cell receptor beta chains below, sequenced in a study of blood T cell repertoires in COVID-19. Produced via immunoSEQ multiplex PCR; TCRdb's table is partial and in-frame only. This sample has under 450,000 clones, with approximately 90% found just once. Sequenced material: peripheral blood. These TCRs come from a woman in her thirties or forties with COVID-19, enrolled during active disease.

V gene TRBV6-5 combines with J gene TRBJ1-2; 8 positions agree with TRBD1. Unmatched junction bases numbered 7, after V lost 6 bases and J lost 4 bases. The germline gives CDR1 MNHEY, CDR2 SVGAGI. The CDR3 is 14 amino acids. The CDR3 reads CASRKQGESYGYTF. CDR3 nucleotides: TGTGCCAGCAGGAAACAGGGGGAGAGCTATGGCTACACCTTC.

The rearrangement links TRBV5-5 to TRBJ2-3, with D hard to call. The CDR3 is 12 amino acids. V gave up 4 bases and J gave up 4 bases, with 7 bases separating them. Germline-derived CDR1 and CDR2 are SGHKS and YYEKEE (reference sequence). CDR3 in amino acids: CASSQTADTQYF. CDR3 nucleotides: TGTGCCAGCAGCCAGACTGCAGATACGCAGTATTTT.

This chain connects TRBV7-2 to TRBJ2-7; D gene ambiguous. Germline CDR1 reads SGHTA; CDR2 reads FQGNSA. CDR3 length: 15 amino acids. Trimming cost V 1 base and J 0 bases, with 10 bases left between them. The CDR3 is CASSLVLASSYEQYF. The CDR3 DNA follows: TGTGCCAGCAGCTTAGTGTTAGCCAGCTCCTACGAGCAGTACTTC. The whole variable domain, remainder taken from reference TRBV7-2 and TRBJ2-7, is GAGVSQSPSNKVTEKGKDVELRCDPISGHTALYWYRQSLGQGLEFLIYFQGNSAPDKSGLPSDRFSAERTGGSVSTLTIQRTQQEDSAVYLCASSLVLASSYEQYFGPGTRLTVT.

In this sample, this clone turned up once. The DNA for the CDR3 is TGTGCCAGCAGCCCCCCACGGGGGGGATCCACAGATACGCAGTATTTT. This gives the protein CASSPPRGGSTDTQYF. The chain recombines TRBV7-2 with TRBJ2-3, with TRBD2 identical over 8 bases. Trimming cost V 5 bases and J 2 bases; bases outside gene matches: 9. The CDR3 extends over 16 amino acids. Germline V CDR1 and CDR2: SGHTA, FQGNSA.

CDR3 coding DNA: TGTGCCAGCAGTTTCGGGGGGGGTCGATCACCCCTCCACTTT. Translated: CASSFGGGRSPLHF. The chain has TRBV27 and TRBJ1-6, with D perhaps matching TRBD1 (5 bases). V was shortened by 3 bases and J by 10 bases, with 13 bases between the two germline ends. The germline V gene encodes CDR1 MNHEY and CDR2 SMNVEV (reference sequence). The CDR3 totals 14 residues.

The V call is TRBV2, the J call TRBJ1-2; 7 nucleotides align to TRBD1. CDR3 length: 14 residues. CDR1 SNHLY and CDR2 FYNNEI come from the germline V gene. With V trimmed by 7 bases and J by 4 bases, 9 bases remained unmatched. The CDR3 DNA reads TGTGCCAGCATCAGAGGGGGGACAGTCTATGGCTACACCTTC. Protein: CASIRGGTVYGYTF.

In the case of this clone: Other DNA sequences in this specimen translate into the identical CDR3. This rearrangement joins TRBV13 to TRBJ2-2, with TRBD2 identical over 13 bases. From germline, CDR1 is PRHDT and CDR2 FYEKMQ (reference sequence). The CDR3 sequence is 15 residues long. V lost 2 bases, J lost 6 bases, and 0 bases stayed unmatched. The CDR3 is CASSLTSGRAGELFF. The CDR3 DNA reads as TGTGCCAGCAGCTTAACTAGCGGGAGGGCCGGGGAGCTGTTTTTT. Looking up the rest from reference TRBV13 and TRBJ2-2 gives the full variable domain: AAGVIQSPRHLIKEKRETATLKCYPIPRHDTVYWYQQGPGQDPQFLISFYEKMQSDKGSIPDRFSAQQFSDYHSELNMSSLELGDSALYFCASSLTSGRAGELFFGEGSRLTVL.

This chain uses TRBV3-1 (or the pseudogene TRBV3-2) with TRBJ1-3, with D unclear. The germline gives CDR1 LGHDT, CDR2 YNNKEL (reference sequence). V was cut by 0 bases and J by 0 bases, with 21 bases left in between. This CDR3 has 20 amino acids. In DNA, the CDR3 is TGTGCCAGCAGCCAAGAGTTTAGGCGGAATTTCTCCGACTCTGGAAACACCATATATTTT. Translating gives CASSQEFRRNFSDSGNTIYF.

The genes are TRBV27 and TRBJ1-1; D perhaps matches TRBD1 (5 bases). Germline V gene data show CDR1 as MNHEY and CDR2 as SMNVEV (reference sequence). V shed 8 bases and J shed 0 bases, with 13 bases lying between them. The CDR3 contains 14 residues. CDR3 residues: CASGHGAMNTEAFF. CDR3 nucleotides: TGTGCCAGCGGACATGGAGCAATGAACACTGAAGCTTTCTTT.

This clone appeared once. CDR3 sequence reads: CASSQRREETQYF. The CDR3 DNA reads TGTGCCAGCAGCCAACGCAGGGAAGAGACCCAGTACTTC. V is TRBV3-1 (or the pseudogene TRBV3-2) and J is TRBJ2-5; D is perhaps TRBD1 (5 bases). V lost 2 bases and J 3 bases, leaving 7 bases between the germline ends. The CDR3 totals 13 residues. Germline V CDR1 and CDR2: LGHDT, YNNKEL (reference sequence).